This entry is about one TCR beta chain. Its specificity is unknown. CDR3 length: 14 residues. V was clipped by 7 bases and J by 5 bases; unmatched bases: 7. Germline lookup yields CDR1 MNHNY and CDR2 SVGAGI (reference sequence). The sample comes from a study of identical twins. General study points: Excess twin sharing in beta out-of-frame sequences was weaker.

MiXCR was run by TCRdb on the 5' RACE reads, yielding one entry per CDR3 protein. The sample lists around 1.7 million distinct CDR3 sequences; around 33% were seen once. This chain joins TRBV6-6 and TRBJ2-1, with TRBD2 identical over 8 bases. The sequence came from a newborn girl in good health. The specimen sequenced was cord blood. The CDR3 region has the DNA TGTGCCAGCAAGGTTGGTAGCGGGGACAATGAGCAGTTCTTC. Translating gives CASKVGSGDNEQFF.